These T cell receptor beta chains were read from a single sample in a study of cytomegalovirus exposure and HLA in healthy donors. Method: immunoSEQ multiplex PCR; TCRdb's copy keeps in-frame clones and lacks some. The repertoire has around 110,000 clones, just over 65% of them found once; the top ten carry 1.5%. The sequenced material came from PBMCs. These receptors were taken from a man between 18 and 29 years old in good health and CMV-seronegative. The CDR3 runs from the conserved cysteine through the conserved F or W. The D gene is left open where the match is weak. Rows may omit the clone size; those that give it use once, few, many or a size class.

size,V,J,D,CDR3,DNA
.,TRBV19,TRBJ1-5,.,CASSIGPLTRNQPQHF,TGTGCCAGTAGTATCGGTCCGTTGACCAGGAATCAGCCCCAGCATTTT
few,TRBV28,TRBJ1-1,.,CASSLLMGLGTEAFF,TGTGCCAGCAGTTTACTAATGGGACTGGGCACTGAAGCTTTCTTT
.,TRBV4-2,TRBJ1-4,.,CASSQDWAGSAVATNEKLFF,TGTGCCAGCAGCCAAGATTGGGCAGGCTCTGCCGTTGCAACTAATGAAAAACTGTTTTTT
few,TRBV28,TRBJ1-2,TRBD1,CASSLTGAYGYTF,TGTGCCAGCAGCCTGACAGGGGCCTATGGCTACACCTTC
.,TRBV10-2,TRBJ2-3,.,CASSESRATDTQYF,TGCGCCAGCAGTGAGTCGAGGGCGACAGATACGCAGTATTTT
.,TRBV6-5,TRBJ1-1,.,CASSPTVNTEAFF,TGTGCCAGCAGTCCCACAGTGAACACTGAAGCTTTCTTT
.,TRBV5-1,TRBJ2-1,.,CASSTGGNEQFF,TGCGCCAGCAGCACCGGAGGAAATGAGCAGTTCTTC
.,TRBV6-6,TRBJ2-7,.,CASQKGTYEQYF,TGTGCCAGCCAAAAGGGGACCTACGAGCAGTACTTC
.,TRBV4-2,TRBJ2-2,.,CASSPEVTGELFF,TGTGCCAGCAGCCCCGAGGTGACCGGGGAGCTGTTTTTT
.,TRBV27,TRBJ2-7,.,CASSLQGSYEQYF,TGTGCCAGCAGTTTACAGGGAAGCTACGAGCAGTACTTC
.,TRBV5-1,TRBJ2-3,.,CASSLAGATDTQYF,TGCGCCAGCAGCTTAGCAGGGGCCACAGATACGCAGTATTTT
few,TRBV9,TRBJ2-1,.,CASSGWGPPRDEQFF,TGTGCCAGCAGCGGGTGGGGCCCCCCTCGGGATGAGCAGTTCTTC
.,TRBV30,TRBJ2-5,.,CAWSRGGEEETQYF,TGTGCCTGGAGTAGGGGGGGTGAGGAAGAGACCCAGTACTTC
.,TRBV5-6,TRBJ2-2,.,CASSLAGLFTGELFF,TGTGCCAGCAGCTTGGCGGGACTGTTCACCGGGGAGCTGTTTTTT
.,TRBV6-6,TRBJ2-5,.,CATLLETQYF,TGTGCCACCCTGTTAGAGACCCAGTACTTC
.,TRBV18,TRBJ1-5,.,CASSQAPGQPQHF,TGTGCCAGCTCACAGGCCCCCGGGCAGCCCCAGCATTTT
.,TRBV10-3,TRBJ2-7,TRBD2,CAISVDPSGRYEQYF,TGTGCCATCAGTGTCGATCCTAGCGGGCGGTACGAGCAGTACTTC
.,TRBV29-1,TRBJ2-7,TRBD1,CSVEFGTGFPPSYEQYF,TGCAGCGTTGAATTTGGGACAGGGTTCCCTCCTTCCTACGAGCAGTACTTC
.,TRBV19,TRBJ1-6,TRBD1,CASTTQGGYSPLHF,TGTGCCAGTACCACACAGGGGGGCTATTCACCCCTCCACTTT
.,TRBV7-9,TRBJ2-1,TRBD2,CASSHRTSGSSYNEQFF,TGTGCCAGCAGCCACCGGACTAGCGGGAGCTCCTACAATGAGCAGTTCTTC
.,TRBV5-1,TRBJ1-2,.,CASSLDGNSNGYTF,TGCGCCAGCAGCTTGGACGGGAATAGTAATGGCTACACCTTC
few,TRBV27,TRBJ1-2,TRBD1,CASKPQGADGYTF,TGTGCCAGCAAACCACAGGGGGCGGATGGCTACACCTTC
.,TRBV6-1,TRBJ2-2,TRBD1,CASGWDRGTGELFF,TGTGCCAGCGGTTGGGACAGGGGCACCGGGGAGCTGTTTTTT
.,TRBV7-6,TRBJ1-5,.,CASSFIAEGRQVTGQPQHF,TGTGCCAGCAGCTTTATCGCCGAGGGCCGACAGGTTACGGGTCAGCCCCAGCATTTT
.,TRBV5-6,TRBJ2-3,.,CASSPTSPSTDTQYF,TGTGCCAGCAGCCCGACTAGTCCTAGCACAGATACGCAGTATTTT
few,TRBV10-3,TRBJ2-1,.,CAISDPVSASYNEQFF,TGTGCCATCAGTGACCCCGTGAGCGCCTCCTACAATGAGCAGTTCTTC
.,TRBV4-1,TRBJ2-3,.,CASSQGGTGDTQYF,TGCGCCAGCAGCCAAGGCGGGACCGGGGATACGCAGTATTTT
.,TRBV15,TRBJ1-2,.,CATSRDPTAYGYTF,TGTGCCACCAGCAGAGATCCCACAGCCTATGGCTACACCTTC
few,TRBV19,TRBJ2-3,TRBD1,CASMPRTGSTDTQYF,TGTGCCAGTATGCCCCGGACAGGTAGCACAGATACGCAGTATTTT
.,TRBV18,TRBJ1-3,TRBD1,CASSPEQGAPGNTIYF,TGTGCCAGCTCACCCGAACAGGGGGCGCCTGGAAACACCATATATTTT
once,TRBV6-1,TRBJ1-3,TRBD1,CASSEGQANTIYF,TGTGCCAGCAGTGAGGGACAGGCAAACACCATATATTTT
once,TRBV28,TRBJ2-7,.,CASSLVGSSYEQYF,TGTGCCAGCAGTTTAGTGGGGAGCTCCTACGAGCAGTACTTC
.,TRBV30,TRBJ2-7,.,CAWTGRESYYEQYF,TGTGCCTGGACGGGTCGGGAGAGCTATTACGAGCAGTACTTC
.,TRBV6-5,TRBJ2-5,.,CASSYGLQETQYF,TGTGCCAGCAGTTATGGGCTCCAAGAGACCCAGTACTTC
.,TRBV18,TRBJ2-7,.,CASSPPDSSYEQYF,TGTGCCAGCTCACCACCGGACAGCTCCTACGAGCAGTACTTC
.,TRBV30,TRBJ1-2,TRBD1,CALSGQANYGYTF,TGTGCCTTAAGCGGACAGGCTAACTATGGCTACACCTTC
.,TRBV28,TRBJ1-4,TRBD1,CASSQIRTGAEKLFF,TGTGCCAGCAGTCAAATTAGGACAGGGGCCGAAAAACTGTTTTTT
.,TRBV7-9,TRBJ2-1,.,CASSLVSYNEQFF,TGTGCCAGCAGCTTAGTTAGCTACAATGAGCAGTTCTTC
.,TRBV10-1,TRBJ2-1,.,CARWRRDEQFF,TGCGCCAGGTGGCGGCGGGATGAGCAGTTCTTC
few,TRBV27,TRBJ1-6,TRBD1,CASSGQLNSPLHF,TGTGCCAGTTCGGGACAGTTAAATTCACCCCTCCACTTT
.,TRBV7-9,TRBJ2-4,TRBD1,CASRQGGGRIAKNIQYF,TGTGCCAGCAGACAAGGGGGCGGTAGAATAGCCAAAAACATTCAGTACTTC
few,TRBV29-1,TRBJ2-7,.,CSVEGLGPTYEQYF,TGCAGCGTTGAAGGTCTGGGGCCCACCTACGAGCAGTACTTC
.,TRBV30,TRBJ1-4,TRBD1,CAWSPTGVATNEKLFF,TGTGCCTGGAGCCCAACAGGGGTGGCAACTAATGAAAAACTGTTTTTT
.,TRBV27,TRBJ1-2,TRBD1,CASSSTTGSYGYTF,TGTGCCAGCAGTTCGACGACAGGGTCCTATGGCTACACCTTC
few,TRBV27,TRBJ1-5,TRBD1,CASSFTGVGNQPQHF,TGTGCCAGCAGTTTTACAGGGGTTGGCAATCAGCCCCAGCATTTT
.,TRBV5-1,TRBJ2-6,TRBD1,CASSSYRGGANVLTF,TGCGCCAGCAGCAGTTACAGGGGTGGGGCCAACGTCCTGACTTTC
once,TRBV4-1,TRBJ1-2,.,CASSQDHRGDYGYTF,TGCGCCAGCAGCCAAGATCATCGGGGGGACTATGGCTACACCTTC
few,TRBV11-2,TRBJ1-2,.,CASSSTGTDYGYTF,TGTGCCAGCAGCTCTACAGGGACCGACTATGGCTACACCTTC
.,TRBV7-2,TRBJ2-5,.,CASSSPTGLETQYF,TGTGCCAGCAGCTCCCCAACAGGGTTGGAGACCCAGTACTTC
.,TRBV20-1,TRBJ2-6,.,CSAARSKVLTF,TGCAGTGCCGCCAGATCCAAGGTCCTGACTTTC
.,TRBV15,TRBJ1-5,.,CATSGDRKVVRPQHF,TGTGCCACCAGCGGAGACAGGAAGGTAGTAAGGCCCCAGCATTTT
.,TRBV19,TRBJ2-3,TRBD2,CASSMRASGGVGTDTQYF,TGTGCCAGTAGTATGCGGGCTAGCGGGGGGGTAGGCACAGATACGCAGTATTTT
.,TRBV9,TRBJ2-7,TRBD1,CASSVDRGFYEQYF,TGTGCCAGCAGCGTGGACAGGGGTTTTTACGAGCAGTACTTC
.,TRBV2,TRBJ2-7,TRBD2,CASSTGLAGQSSYEQYF,TGTGCCAGTTCAACGGGACTAGCGGGACAAAGCTCCTACGAGCAGTACTTC
.,TRBV9,TRBJ1-4,TRBD1,CASSVGGTGAQGTNEKLFF,TGTGCCAGCAGCGTAGGAGGGACAGGGGCGCAAGGTACTAATGAAAAACTGTTTTTT
.,TRBV5-6,TRBJ1-4,TRBD1,CASSLAGSGGEKLFF,TGTGCCAGCAGCTTGGCTGGGTCAGGGGGTGAAAAACTGTTTTTT